This TCR beta chain is from a study of a mutant IDH1 vaccine in newly diagnosed glioma. Study-wide context: The study gave patients eight vaccinations in weeks 1, 3, 5, 7, 11, 15, 19, 23.

Study observations and caveats: It was over 85% of patients that developed vaccine-induced immune responses.

Time point meaning: week 5, during vaccination. What each vaccine dose contained was 300 ug of mutant IDH1 20-mer peptide, accompanied by topical imiquimod. Donors had new WHO grade 3 or 4 IDH1-mutant, ATRX-lost astrocytomas. Of note for this clone: Its specificity is not known.

TCRdb's copy holds only in-frame clones and misses some; the assay was immunoSEQ multiplex PCR. Counted here are over 50,000 clones, 80% to 90% occurring once; the ten biggest clones make up roughly 4.8%. The TCR was taken from a woman in her 40s with glioma. Source: PBMCs, taken from a glioma patient whose treatment included an IDH1 peptide vaccine.

CDR3 bases: TGCGCCAGCAGCCTCCAGGGTGAAGAGACCCAGTACTTC. This sequence encodes CASSLQGEETQYF. V gene TRBV5-1 combines with J gene TRBJ2-5, with a tentative D call TRBD1 (5 bases). Germline CDR1 and CDR2: SGHRS and YFSETQ. The CDR3 totals 13 residues. Trimming removed 4 bases from V and 3 bases from J, with 10 bases in between.